A single sample is the source of the 29 T cell receptor beta chains below, sequenced in a study of blood T cell repertoires in COVID-19. Clones were sequenced by immunoSEQ multiplex PCR, and TCRdb holds only the in-frame ones, with some missing. There are 150,000 to 250,000 clones in the sample; roughly four fifths occur only once, and roughly 12% lies in the top ten. The sequencing input was PBMCs or T cells enriched from blood (not recorded which). The receptors were gathered from a man aged 35 to 55 who had recovered from COVID-19.

The table lists this clone with a count of one. The chain employs TRBV14 and TRBJ2-2, with D possibly matching TRBD2 (5 bases). The CDR3 consists of 14 residues. Germline V gene data show CDR1 as SGHDN and CDR2 as FVKESK. V gave up 1 base and J gave up 7 bases, with 10 bases separating them. CDR3 in amino acids: CASSQVARGGELFF. The CDR3 nucleotides are TGTGCCAGCAGCCAAGTAGCTCGGGGCGGGGAGCTGTTTTTT.

V usage is TRBV14 and J usage is TRBJ2-1; possible D gene TRBD2, 6 bases. Germline V lookup: CDR1 SGHDN, CDR2 FVKESK. V gave up 0 bases and J gave up 8 bases, with 17 bases separating them. This CDR3 contains 16 residues. The CDR3 sequence: CASSQDRRARSDEQFF. CDR3 bases: TGTGCCAGCAGCCAAGATAGGAGGGCGAGGAGCGATGAGCAGTTCTTC.

Comment on this clone: This sample includes further DNA sequences coding for the same CDR3. This sequence joins TRBV29-1 and TRBJ2-1, with D unresolved. Germline V gene data show CDR1 as SQVTM and CDR2 as ANQGSEA. The CDR3 is 10 residues long. Trimming stripped 4 bases from V and 7 bases from J, with 5 bases between. Here the CDR3 DNA reads TGCAGCGTTGTCGGGAATGAGCAGTTCTTC. It yields the protein CSVVGNEQFF.

J is TRBJ1-1 and V is TRBV10-3; D gene unclear. Germline V gene data show CDR1 as ENHRY and CDR2 as SYGVKD. The V and J ends lost 4 bases and 0 bases respectively, with 15 bases between them. This CDR3 comprises 16 residues. The CDR3 sequence: CAISGKRLNLNTEAFF. DNA of the CDR3: TGTGCCATCAGTGGAAAGAGACTTAACTTGAACACTGAAGCTTTCTTT.

The chain's CDR3 is CASSPSAGVETAFF. The CDR3 DNA reads TGCGCCAGCAGCCCCTCGGCAGGGGTTGAAACGGCTTTCTTT. The J gene is TRBJ1-1, the V gene TRBV5-1, with D maybe TRBD1 (6 bases). In germline, CDR1 is SGHRS, CDR2 YFSETQ. The germline V and J ends were trimmed by 4 bases and 11 bases, with 21 bases remaining between them. This CDR3 has 14 residues. The whole variable domain, filled in from reference TRBV5-1 and TRBJ1-1, reads KAGVTQTPRYLIKTRGQQVTLSCSPISGHRSVSWYQQTPGQGLQFLFEYFSETQRNKGNFPGRFSGRQFSNSRSEMNVSTLELGDSALYLCASSPSAGVETAFFGQGTRLTVV.

This rearrangement joins TRBV16 to TRBJ1-6; maybe TRBD1 (6 bases). V was clipped by 0 bases and J by 7 bases, with 10 bases between them. The CDR3 totals 15 residues. Germline CDR1 is KGHSY and CDR2 is FQNENV. The CDR3, as DNA: TGTGCCAGCAGCCAATCAGGGCAGGGGAATTCACCCCTCCACTTT. Translating it yields CASSQSGQGNSPLHF.

This sequence joins TRBV6-2 or TRBV6-3 and TRBJ1-2; D gene unclear. This CDR3 region has 13 residues. Germline V gene sequence: CDR1 MNHEY, CDR2 SVGEGT. V lost 4 bases and J 4 bases, leaving 10 bases between the germline ends. This CDR3 reads CASSLRETYGYTF. CDR3 in DNA: TGTGCCAGCAGTTTGAGGGAAACCTATGGCTACACCTTC.

The chain has TRBV6-1 and TRBJ2-3; D not certain. Looked up from germline, CDR1 is MNHNS and CDR2 is SASEGT. The ends were cut back, 6 bases at V and 2 bases at J, with 12 bases in the middle. The CDR3 consists of 14 residues. For the CDR3, the DNA is TGTGCCAGCAGACTACCCGTCCTCACAGATACGCAGTATTTT. Encoded protein: CASRLPVLTDTQYF.

This chain joins TRBV20-1 and TRBJ2-7, with D perhaps matching TRBD1 (6 bases). The CDR3 is 14 amino acids. Germline CDR1 and CDR2: DFQATT and SNEGSKA (reference sequence). The germline V and J ends were trimmed by 3 bases and 6 bases, with 18 bases remaining between them. This CDR3 is CSASPGAFTPEQYF. As DNA, the CDR3 is TGCAGTGCTAGTCCAGGGGCTTTTACCCCCGAGCAGTACTTC.

Only a few counts were recorded for this clone. CDR3 sequence reads: CASSLGQGKEKLFF. The DNA for the CDR3 is TGTGCCAGCAGCTTGGGACAGGGGAAAGAAAAACTGTTTTTT. This chain connects TRBV11-2 to TRBJ1-4, with 10 bases that match TRBD1. Germline CDR1 reads SGHAT; CDR2 reads FQNNGV. This CDR3 is 14 amino acids long. The V gene end was trimmed by 3 bases and the J gene end by 8 bases; junction bases not matched to a gene: 3. Variable domain in full (rest from reference TRBV11-2 and TRBJ1-4): EAGVAQSPRYKIIEKRQSVAFWCNPISGHATLYWYQQILGQGPKLLIQFQNNGVVDDSQLPKDRFSAERLKGVDSTLKIQPAKLEDSAVYLCASSLGQGKEKLFFGSGTQLSVL.

A note on this clone: A junction end diverges from the germline sequence, so it may reflect a read error. This chain joins TRBV27 and TRBJ2-7, with TRBD1 matching over 7 bases. The CDR3 runs to 15 residues. Germline CDR1 and CDR2: MNHEY and SMNVEV (reference sequence). The CDR3 spells CASSTLTGISHEQYF. The CDR3 DNA follows: TGTGCCAGCAGTACCCTGACAGGGATCTCCCACGAGCAGTACTTC.

The V and J genes are TRBV19 and TRBJ2-1; possible D gene TRBD1, 6 bases. V was clipped by 2 bases and J by 6 bases, with 14 bases between them. The germline V gene encodes CDR1 LNHDA and CDR2 SQIVND (reference sequence). The CDR3 consists of 15 residues. CDR3 DNA: TGTGCCAGTAGTATAATCCGGACAGTTCGCAATGAGCAGTTCTTC. It is translated as CASSIIRTVRNEQFF.

This chain links TRBV4-3 with TRBJ2-1, with 8 bases lining up with TRBD1. The V gene end was trimmed by 0 bases and the J gene end by 12 bases; junction bases not matched to a gene: 4. Germline V gene sequence: CDR1 LGHNA, CDR2 YSLEER. This CDR3 has 13 amino acids. The CDR3 here is CASSQDTDRVQFF. DNA for the CDR3: TGCGCCAGCAGCCAAGATACGGACAGGGTGCAGTTCTTC.

This clone was detected once. The CDR3 loop reads CATSRGAGGSEKLFF. The CDR3 nucleotides read TGTGCCACCAGCAGAGGCGCGGGCGGCAGTGAAAAACTGTTTTTT. The chain is built from TRBV15 and TRBJ1-4; D unresolved. V lost 1 base and J lost 7, with 13 bases in between. This CDR3 spans 15 amino acids. Germline CDR1 reads LNHNV; CDR2 reads YYDKDF (reference sequence).

The chain couples TRBV7-8 to TRBJ1-1; tentatively, D is TRBD1 (5 bases). Trimming took off 6 bases at V and 10 bases at J, with 18 bases between the two ends. Per germline, CDR1 SGHVS and CDR2 FQNEAQ. The CDR3 spans 13 residues. CDR3 amino acids: CASREQQGGGAFF. The CDR3 DNA follows: TGTGCCAGCAGAGAGCAGCAGGGCGGGGGAGCTTTCTTT.

The genes are TRBV5-1 and TRBJ1-3; 8 nucleotides match TRBD1. This CDR3 has 14 amino acids. Germline V CDR1 and CDR2: SGHRS, YFSETQ. V was clipped by 4 bases and J by 3 bases; unmatched bases: 3. The CDR3, as DNA: TGCGCCAGCAGCCCCGGACAGGGTGGAAACACCATATATTTT. Protein product: CASSPGQGGNTIYF.

The rearrangement joins TRBV4-2 to TRBJ2-1; tentatively, D is TRBD2 (5 bases). Trimming pared 0 bases from V and 5 bases from J, leaving 11 bases between. Germline values: CDR1 LGHNA, CDR2 YNFKEQ. This CDR3 contains 15 residues. CDR3 DNA: TGTGCCAGCAGCCAAGATGTGCGGGTCGACAATGAGCAGTTCTTC. Translation: CASSQDVRVDNEQFF.

The rearrangement links TRBV28 to TRBJ1-6; perhaps TRBD1 as D (6 bases). The CDR3 runs 14 residues. The V and J ends lost 3 bases and 8 bases respectively, with 11 bases between them. Germline V gene sequence: CDR1 MDHEN, CDR2 SYDVKM. Written as DNA, the CDR3 is TGTGCCAGCAGTTTCGGGACAAAAGATTCACCCCTCCACTTT. Residues: CASSFGTKDSPLHF.

This chain links TRBV9 with TRBJ2-7; D is possibly TRBD1 (6 bases). Deletions cut 4 bases from V and 3 bases from J, with 14 bases between. Germline assignment: CDR1 SGDLS and CDR2 YYNGEE. CDR3 length equals 14 residues. The CDR3 sequence is CASSTGQQSYEQYF. The CDR3 DNA reads as TGTGCCAGCAGCACGGGACAACAAAGCTACGAGCAGTACTTC. The whole variable domain, remainder taken from reference TRBV9 and TRBJ2-7, is DSGVTQTPKHLITATGQRVTLRCSPRSGDLSVYWYQQSLDQGLQFLIQYYNGEERAKGNILERFSAQQFPDLHSELNLSSLELGDSALYFCASSTGQQSYEQYFGPGTRLTVT.

V and J are TRBV7-2 and TRBJ1-6, with a tentative D call TRBD1 (6 bases). The CDR3 contains 15 residues. V lost 4 bases to trimming and J lost 10 bases, with 17 bases between them. Germline V gives CDR1 SGHTA, CDR2 FQGNSA. CDR3 sequence (DNA): TGTGCCAGCAGCTCCCTGGTCGGGGGGCTCTCACCCCTCCACTTT. Its protein product is CASSSLVGGLSPLHF.

The V and J genes are TRBV27 and TRBJ2-7; TRBD2 is a possible D gene (6 bases). V gave up 0 bases and J gave up 6 bases, with 18 bases separating them. The germline CDR1 and CDR2 sequences are MNHEY and SMNVEV (reference sequence). This CDR3 is 16 amino acids long. DNA of the CDR3: TGTGCCAGCAGTTTATCGGTAGGCCAGGGAGGCCTCGAGCAGTACTTC. It yields the protein CASSLSVGQGGLEQYF.

V and J are TRBV5-6 and TRBJ2-3; 11 bases align to TRBD1. Germline V gives CDR1 SGHDT, CDR2 YYEEEE. There are 14 residues in the CDR3. Trimming removed 4 bases from V and 4 bases from J; junction bases left unmatched: 2. CDR3 protein: CASSAGQGADTQYF. CDR3 DNA sequence: TGTGCCAGCAGCGCGGGACAGGGGGCAGATACGCAGTATTTT.

The chain recombines TRBV6-5 with TRBJ2-1; 9 bases fit TRBD1. Germline trimming cut 6 bases from V and 4 bases from J; bases unmatched to any gene: 7. The CDR3 length is 15 residues. Germline V gene sequence: CDR1 MNHEY, CDR2 SVGAGI. The CDR3: CASRLKGTGYNEQFF. The DNA for the CDR3 is TGTGCCAGCAGGTTGAAAGGGACAGGGTACAATGAGCAGTTCTTC.

The J gene is TRBJ2-7, the V gene TRBV19; no reliable D call. The CDR3 runs to 11 residues. V was cut by 4 bases and J by 2 bases, with 3 bases left in between. Germline V CDR1 and CDR2: LNHDA, SQIVND (reference sequence). In DNA, the CDR3 is TGTGCCAGTAGTAGGCCCTACGAGCAGTACGTC. Protein sequence: CASSRPYEQYV.

The chain combines TRBV7-9 with TRBJ1-1, with 9 positions matching TRBD1. Trimming removed 5 bases from V and 11 bases from J; junction bases left unmatched: 15. Germline lookup yields CDR1 SEHNR and CDR2 FQNEAQ (reference sequence). This CDR3 has 15 residues. For the CDR3, the DNA is TGTGCCAGCAGCCCCACTTCGGGGGTGGGGACAGGGGCTTTCTTT. The encoded protein is CASSPTSGVGTGAFF.

The chain joins TRBV2 to TRBJ1-6; tentatively, D is TRBD1 (5 bases). CDR3 size: 14 residues. Per the germline V gene, CDR1 is SNHLY and CDR2 is FYNNEI. V was shortened by 8 bases and J by 1 base, with 9 bases between the two germline ends. CDR3 sequence reads: CASGGGSYNSPLHF. The CDR3 DNA reads as TGTGCCAGCGGGGGAGGGTCCTATAATTCACCCCTCCACTTT.

J is TRBJ1-1 and V is TRBV30; 7 nucleotides match TRBD1. The junction had 3 bases not matched to a gene; V was cut back by 2 bases and J by 0 bases. The CDR3 covers 14 residues. CDR1 and CDR2 (germline): GTSNPN, SVGIG (reference sequence). The CDR3 DNA is TGTGCCTGGAGTCCAGGGGGTATGAACACTGAAGCTTTCTTT. This encodes CAWSPGGMNTEAFF. The full variable domain, with the rest looked up from reference TRBV30 and TRBJ1-1, is SQTIHQWPATLVQPVGSPLSLECTVEGTSNPNLYWYRQAAGRGLQLLFYSVGIGQISSEVPQNLSASRPQDRQFILSSKKLLLSDSGFYLCAWSPGGMNTEAFFGQGTRLTVV.

V gene TRBV28 combines with J gene TRBJ1-1; a possible D gene is TRBD1 (6 bases). V lost 6 bases to trimming and J lost 4 bases, with 15 bases between them. This CDR3 contains 14 residues. Germline V CDR1 and CDR2: MDHEN, SYDVKM. The CDR3 sequence: CASRKTGEGTEAFF. The CDR3 DNA reads TGTGCCAGCAGAAAGACAGGAGAGGGCACTGAAGCTTTCTTT.

The chain couples TRBV6-2 or TRBV6-3 to TRBJ1-1; D is ambiguous. Germline CDR1 is MNHEY and CDR2 is SVGEGT. The CDR3 consists of 13 residues. The V end was cut by 6 bases, the J end by 2 bases, with 10 bases between. The CDR3 spells CASSTEFNTEAFF. The CDR3 region has the DNA TGTGCCAGCAGCACAGAGTTTAACACTGAAGCTTTCTTT.